The 2 T cell receptor beta chains below come from one sample, sequenced in a study of T cell changes during pregnancy in multiple sclerosis (dated by TCRdb to between 2018 and 2020). Library construction relied on the immunoSEQ multiplex PCR assay. Not all clones reach the TCRdb copy of this immuneACCESS table, which keeps in-frame sequences only. Checked studies attribute under half of the gap to unresolved V genes and leave the rest unexplained. Present in this sample are over 30,000 clones, around 90% of which were seen just once. The ten largest clones add up to roughly 3.5% of the sample. Material: CD8+ T cells from peripheral blood mononuclear cells, obtained in the third trimester of pregnancy. Every receptor here comes from a female donor with multiple sclerosis, enrolled in a pregnancy study.

The chain couples TRBV6-1 to TRBJ2-7, with 7 nucleotides matching TRBD1. V lost 3 bases to trimming and J lost 5 bases; unmatched junction nucleotides: 7. Germline V gives CDR1 MNHNS, CDR2 SASEGT. This CDR3 has 14 residues. CDR3 amino acids: CASSDTDRDHEQYF. The CDR3, as DNA: TGTGCCAGCAGTGATACCGACAGGGACCACGAGCAGTACTTC.

The chain is built from TRBV13 and TRBJ2-3, with 8 bases aligning to TRBD1. V was pared by 4 bases and J by 2 bases, with 5 bases of the junction left unmatched. This CDR3 has 15 residues. Germline V gene data show CDR1 as PRHDT and CDR2 as FYEKMQ (reference sequence). The CDR3, as DNA: TGTGCCAGCAGCTCTCTGGACAGGGACACAGATACGCAGTATTTT. Amino acid sequence: CASSSLDRDTDTQYF.